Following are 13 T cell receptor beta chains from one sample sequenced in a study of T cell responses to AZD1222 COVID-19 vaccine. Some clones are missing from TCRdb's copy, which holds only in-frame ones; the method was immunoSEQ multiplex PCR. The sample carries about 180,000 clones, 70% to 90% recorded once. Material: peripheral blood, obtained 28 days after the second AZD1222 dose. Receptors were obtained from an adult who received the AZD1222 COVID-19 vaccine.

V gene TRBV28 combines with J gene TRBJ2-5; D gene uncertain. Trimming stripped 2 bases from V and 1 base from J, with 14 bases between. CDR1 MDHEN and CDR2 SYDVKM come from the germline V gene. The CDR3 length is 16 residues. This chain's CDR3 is CASSLPTIRIQETQYF. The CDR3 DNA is TGTGCCAGCAGTTTACCCACGATCAGGATCCAAGAGACCCAGTACTTC. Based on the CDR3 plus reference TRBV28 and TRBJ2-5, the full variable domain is DVKVTQSSRYLVKRTGEKVFLECVQDMDHENMFWYRQDPGLGLRLIYFSYDVKMKEKGDIPEGYSVSREKKERFSLILESASTNQTSMYLCASSLPTIRIQETQYFGPGTRLLVL.

CDR3 protein: CASDDGGRVAYEQYF. The CDR3 DNA sequence: TGTGCCAGCGATGACGGAGGCAGGGTCGCCTACGAGCAGTACTTC. V is TRBV21-1 and J is TRBJ2-7. TRBV21-1 is a pseudogene locus. The CDR3 totals 15 residues.

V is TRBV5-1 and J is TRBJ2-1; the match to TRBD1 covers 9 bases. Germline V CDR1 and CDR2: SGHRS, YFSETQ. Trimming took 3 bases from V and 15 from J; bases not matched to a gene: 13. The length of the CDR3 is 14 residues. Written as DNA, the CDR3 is TGCGCCAGCAGCTCCCTTACAATAACAGGGGGCTTGTTCTTC. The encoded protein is CASSSLTITGGLFF.

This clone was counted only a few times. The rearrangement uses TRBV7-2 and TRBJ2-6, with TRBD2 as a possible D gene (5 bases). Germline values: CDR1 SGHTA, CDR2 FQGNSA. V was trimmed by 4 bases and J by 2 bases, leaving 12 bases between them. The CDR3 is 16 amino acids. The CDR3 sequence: CASSSRPGTGANVLTF. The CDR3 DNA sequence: TGTGCCAGCAGCTCCAGACCGGGAACTGGGGCCAACGTCCTGACTTTC.

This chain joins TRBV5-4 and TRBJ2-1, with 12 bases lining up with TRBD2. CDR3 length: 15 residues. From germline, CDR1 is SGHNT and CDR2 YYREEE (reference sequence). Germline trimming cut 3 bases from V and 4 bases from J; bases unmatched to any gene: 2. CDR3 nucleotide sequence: TGTGCCAGCAGCTCCGGACTAGCGGGGTACAATGAGCAGTTCTTC. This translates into CASSSGLAGYNEQFF.

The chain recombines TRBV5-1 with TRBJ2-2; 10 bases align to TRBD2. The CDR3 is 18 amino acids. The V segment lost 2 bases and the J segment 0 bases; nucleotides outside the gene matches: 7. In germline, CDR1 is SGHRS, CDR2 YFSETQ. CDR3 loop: CASSFLPLAGANTGELFF. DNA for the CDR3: TGCGCCAGCAGCTTTCTACCGCTAGCGGGGGCGAACACCGGGGAGCTGTTTTTT.

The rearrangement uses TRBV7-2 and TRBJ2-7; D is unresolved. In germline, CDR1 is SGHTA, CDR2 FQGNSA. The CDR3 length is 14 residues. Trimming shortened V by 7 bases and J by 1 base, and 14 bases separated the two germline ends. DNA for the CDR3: TGTGCCAGCACCGCCCCGGGTAGGTCCTACGAGCAGTACTTC. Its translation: CASTAPGRSYEQYF.

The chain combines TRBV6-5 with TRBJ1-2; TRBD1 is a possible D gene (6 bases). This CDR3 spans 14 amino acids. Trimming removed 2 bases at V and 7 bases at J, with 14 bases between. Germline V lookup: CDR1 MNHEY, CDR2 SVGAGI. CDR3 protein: CASSYRTEKGGYTF. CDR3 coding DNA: TGTGCCAGCAGTTACCGGACAGAGAAGGGTGGCTACACCTTC.

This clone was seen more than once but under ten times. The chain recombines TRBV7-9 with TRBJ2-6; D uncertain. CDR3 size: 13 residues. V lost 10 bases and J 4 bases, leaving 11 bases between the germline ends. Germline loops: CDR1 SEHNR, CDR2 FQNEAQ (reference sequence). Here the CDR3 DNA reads TGTGCCACACCCTACCTGGGGGCCAACGTCCTGACTTTC. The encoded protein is CATPYLGANVLTF.

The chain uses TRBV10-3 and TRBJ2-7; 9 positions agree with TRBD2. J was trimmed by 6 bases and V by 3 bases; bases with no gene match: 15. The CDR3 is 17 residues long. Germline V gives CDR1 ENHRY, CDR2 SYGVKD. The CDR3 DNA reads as TGTGCCATCAGTGACAGGAGCGGGGGGAAATTCGGCTCCGAGCAGTACTTC. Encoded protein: CAISDRSGGKFGSEQYF.

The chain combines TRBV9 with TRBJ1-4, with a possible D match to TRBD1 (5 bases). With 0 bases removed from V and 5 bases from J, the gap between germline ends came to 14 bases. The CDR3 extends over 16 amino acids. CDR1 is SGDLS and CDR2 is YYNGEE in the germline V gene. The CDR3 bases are TGTGCCAGCAGCGTAGACGTGGGGGTTAGCAATGAAAAACTGTTTTTT. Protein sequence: CASSVDVGVSNEKLFF.

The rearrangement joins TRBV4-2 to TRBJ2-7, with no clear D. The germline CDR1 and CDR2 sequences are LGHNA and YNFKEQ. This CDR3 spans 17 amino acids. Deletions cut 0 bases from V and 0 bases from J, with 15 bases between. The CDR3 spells CASSQDSSRVFSYEQYF. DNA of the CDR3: TGTGCCAGCAGCCAAGACAGCTCCCGGGTCTTCTCCTACGAGCAGTACTTC.

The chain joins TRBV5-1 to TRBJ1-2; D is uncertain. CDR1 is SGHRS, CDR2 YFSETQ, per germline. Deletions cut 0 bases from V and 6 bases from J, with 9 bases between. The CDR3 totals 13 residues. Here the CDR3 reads CASSLGSEDGYTF. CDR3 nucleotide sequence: TGCGCCAGCAGCTTGGGGTCAGAGGATGGCTACACCTTC.